The 5 T cell receptor beta chains below were found in one sample sequenced in a study of blood T cell repertoires in COVID-19 (dated by TCRdb to 2020 to 2022). The library relied on the immunoSEQ multiplex PCR assay. Held by TCRdb, this immuneACCESS table contains in-frame sequences only and omits some clones. Under half of the omission traces to an unresolved V gene where checked; the cause of the rest is unknown. For this sample there are under 150,000 clones; approximately 80% appear just once. Clones ranked in the top ten supply roughly 9% of the sample. Material: peripheral blood. The receptors were sampled from a woman aged 60-70 years with active or convalescent COVID-19.

The CDR3 nucleotides read TGTGCCAGCAGCTTGACAGGGGGCGACTCTGGAAACACCATATATTTT. Residues: CASSLTGGDSGNTIYF. The chain links TRBV7-2 to TRBJ1-3, with 10 bases fitting TRBD1. The germline CDR1 and CDR2 sequences are SGHTA and FQGNSA. This CDR3 has 16 amino acids. Unmatched junction bases numbered 2, after V lost 3 bases and J lost 0 bases.

The sample holds a few counts of this clone. The chain couples TRBV28 to TRBJ2-3; 8 bases line up with TRBD1. The V segment lost 7 bases and the J segment 4 bases; nucleotides outside the gene matches: 7. The CDR3 has 14 residues. Germline-derived CDR1 and CDR2 are MDHEN and SYDVKM. CDR3 protein: CASKTQGGADTQYF. CDR3 in DNA: TGTGCCAGCAAAACACAGGGGGGCGCAGATACGCAGTATTTT.

This chain links TRBV7-2 with TRBJ1-4; 8 nucleotides match TRBD1. This CDR3 is 14 amino acids long. Unmatched junction bases numbered 5, after V lost 4 bases and J lost 7 bases. Germline CDR1 SGHTA, CDR2 FQGNSA. This CDR3 is CASSSATGVEKLFF. In DNA, the CDR3 is TGTGCCAGCAGCTCGGCGACAGGGGTTGAAAAACTGTTTTTT.

The V call is TRBV5-1, the J call TRBJ2-1; 8 nucleotides match TRBD2. V lost 4 bases to trimming and J lost 2 bases; unmatched junction nucleotides: 5. Germline values: CDR1 SGHRS, CDR2 YFSETQ. CDR3 size: 15 residues. The CDR3 sequence is CASSQELAAYNEQFF. The CDR3 DNA is TGCGCCAGCAGCCAAGAACTAGCGGCCTACAATGAGCAGTTCTTC.

This rearrangement joins TRBV11-2 to TRBJ1-1; the D is unclear. CDR3 size: 13 residues. With 2 bases removed from V and 1 base from J, the gap between germline ends came to 5 bases. The germline gives CDR1 SGHAT, CDR2 FQNNGV. CDR3 in DNA: TGTGCCAGCAGCTTATATTCGAACACTGAAGCTTTCTTT. Encoded protein: CASSLYSNTEAFF.